The source of this T cell receptor (beta chain) is a study of blood T cells in healthy people across ages. CDR1 DFQATT and CDR2 SNEGSKA come from the germline V gene (reference sequence). The CDR3 contains 14 residues. It was with a sample-barcoded 5' primer and a J-beta primer mix that a second PCR of about 6 to 12 cycles was run. TCRdb re-called the 5' RACE reads through MiXCR, storing one row per CDR3 protein. The repertoire holds 800,000 to 950,000 distinct CDR3 sequences, with approximately 35% as singletons. The gene calls are TRBV20-1 and TRBJ2-7; TRBD1 matches at 7 bases. Matching the DNA end better, TRBJ2-5 makes the J call doubtful. The TCR was taken from a man younger than 35 in good health. Sequencing used blood. The CDR3 nucleotides read TGCAGTGCTAAGAGGGGGCGCAACGACGGGACCCAGTACTTC. Encoded protein: CSAKRGRNDGTQYF.